The rows below give T cell receptor beta chains drawn from one sample of a study of patients and donors after allogeneic stem cell transplantation. TCRdb reprocessed the RT-PCR reads with MiXCR, giving one entry per CDR3 protein. This table holds 900,000 to 1,000,000 distinct CDR3 sequences, over 15% found once. The sequenced material came from blood, either unsorted or a sorted T cell fraction (not recorded which). These receptors were taken from a human donor who was either an allogeneic HSCT recipient or a stem cell or donor lymphocyte infusion donor (not recorded which). It is not recorded whose cells these are; they may come from a transplant donor. CDR3s include the opening cysteine and the closing phenylalanine or tryptophan. The D gene is left open where the match is weak. Size tells how often a clone was seen (once, few, many) or the class of an expanded clone, and some rows leave it out.

J gene: TRBJ2-7
V gene: TRBV6-2/TRBV6-3
D gene: TRBD2
clone size: few
CDR3 protein: CASGAGAYEQYF
CDR3 DNA: TGTGCCAGCGGCGCGGGGGCCTACGAGCAGTACTTC

J gene: TRBJ2-1
V gene: TRBV29-1
D gene: TRBD2
clone size: -
CDR3 protein: CSVPPWTSGNYEQFF
CDR3 DNA: TGCAGCGTACCCCCATGGACTAGCGGGAACTATGAGCAGTTCTTC

J gene: TRBJ1-2
V gene: TRBV5-6
D gene: TRBD1
clone size: -
CDR3 protein: CASSWGGQGKYGYTF
CDR3 DNA: TGTGCCAGCAGCTGGGGAGGACAGGGAAAATATGGCTACACCTTC

J gene: TRBJ1-5
V gene: TRBV7-9
D gene: -
clone size: few
CDR3 protein: CASSLGLGSGTGQPQHF
CDR3 DNA: TGTGCCAGCAGCTTAGGGCTCGGGAGTGGTACAGGTCAGCCCCAGCATTTT

J gene: TRBJ2-1
V gene: TRBV2
D gene: TRBD2
clone size: -
CDR3 protein: CASKASGNGIEQFF
CDR3 DNA: TGTGCCAGCAAGGCTAGCGGGAATGGGATTGAGCAGTTCTTC

J gene: TRBJ2-5
V gene: TRBV5-1
D gene: TRBD2
clone size: -
CDR3 protein: CASSFRLAAQETQYF
CDR3 DNA: TGCGCCAGCAGCTTCAGACTAGCGGCCCAAGAGACCCAGTACTTC

J gene: TRBJ2-5
V gene: TRBV29-1
D gene: -
clone size: -
CDR3 protein: CSVVFSGETQYF
CDR3 DNA: TGCAGCGTTGTGTTTTCCGGGGAGACCCAGTACTTC

J gene: TRBJ1-1
V gene: TRBV7-9
D gene: TRBD1
clone size: many
CDR3 protein: CASSTGQAATEAFF
CDR3 DNA: TGTGCCAGCAGCACAGGACAGGCTGCCACTGAAGCTTTCTTT

J gene: TRBJ1-4
V gene: TRBV27
D gene: -
clone size: -
CDR3 protein: CASSRGQKKKLFF
CDR3 DNA: TGTGCCAGCAGTCGAGGACAGAAGAAAAAACTGTTTTTT

J gene: TRBJ1-1
V gene: TRBV12-3/TRBV12-4
D gene: TRBD1
clone size: -
CDR3 protein: CASSPRQGGGTEAFF
CDR3 DNA: TGTGCCAGCAGTCCACGACAGGGTGGAGGTACTGAAGCTTTCTTT

J gene: TRBJ2-1
V gene: TRBV9
D gene: -
clone size: few
CDR3 protein: CASSNQRENEQFF
CDR3 DNA: TGTGCCAGCAGCAATCAGAGGGAGAATGAGCAGTTCTTC

J gene: TRBJ2-7
V gene: TRBV20-1
D gene: -
clone size: few
CDR3 protein: CSAREIGVYEQYF
CDR3 DNA: TGCAGTGCTAGAGAAATAGGGGTTTACGAGCAGTACTTC

J gene: TRBJ1-6
V gene: TRBV12-3/TRBV12-4
D gene: -
clone size: -
CDR3 protein: CASSTSGAYSPLHF
CDR3 DNA: TGTGCCAGCAGTACCAGCGGGGCCTATTCACCCCTCCACTTT

J gene: TRBJ1-5
V gene: TRBV20-1
D gene: -
clone size: -
CDR3 protein: CSAREAGGQSNQPQHF
CDR3 DNA: TGCAGTGCTAGAGAGGCCGGGGGGCAGAGCAATCAGCCCCAGCATTTT

J gene: TRBJ1-2
V gene: TRBV7-6
D gene: -
clone size: few
CDR3 protein: CASGWGPYGYTF
CDR3 DNA: TGTGCCAGCGGGTGGGGCCCTTATGGCTACACCTTC

J gene: TRBJ1-2
V gene: TRBV28
D gene: -
clone size: -
CDR3 protein: CASSTPGRDYGYTF
CDR3 DNA: TGTGCCAGCAGTACCCCCGGCAGGGACTATGGCTACACCTTC

J gene: TRBJ2-6
V gene: TRBV2
D gene: -
clone size: -
CDR3 protein: CASSELAGANVLTF
CDR3 DNA: TGTGCCAGCAGTGAACTAGCTGGGGCCAACGTCCTGACTTTC

J gene: TRBJ1-1
V gene: TRBV29-1
D gene: -
clone size: many
CDR3 protein: CSVRTTGPMNTEAFF
CDR3 DNA: TGCAGCGTTCGGACGACAGGTCCTATGAACACTGAAGCTTTCTTT

J gene: TRBJ2-5
V gene: TRBV29-1
D gene: -
clone size: -
CDR3 protein: CSVDPGIRWGTQYF
CDR3 DNA: TGCAGCGTTGACCCCGGGATAAGATGGGGGACCCAGTACTTC

J gene: TRBJ2-5
V gene: TRBV28
D gene: -
clone size: few
CDR3 protein: CASSTSVWLAEETQYF
CDR3 DNA: -

J gene: TRBJ1-3
V gene: TRBV9
D gene: -
clone size: -
CDR3 protein: CASSVEAGRGGNTIYF
CDR3 DNA: TGTGCCAGCAGCGTAGAAGCAGGGAGAGGTGGAAACACCATATATTTT

J gene: TRBJ1-2
V gene: TRBV12-3/TRBV12-4
D gene: TRBD1
clone size: few
CDR3 protein: CASSTPTGDYGYTF
CDR3 DNA: TGTGCCAGCAGTACGCCCACAGGGGACTATGGCTACACCTTC

J gene: TRBJ1-2
V gene: TRBV5-1
D gene: TRBD1
clone size: -
CDR3 protein: CASSPNAPGQGDYGYTF
CDR3 DNA: TGCGCCAGCAGCCCAAATGCACCGGGACAGGGGGACTATGGCTACACCTTC